This TCR beta chain was profiled in a study of OX40 agonist ivuxolimab in advanced cancers. Findings of the study overall: Doses of 0.1 to 3.0 mg/kg were accompanied by clonal expansion of CD4+ and CD8+ blood T cells by week 6.

Blood samples were obtained at baseline, cycle 4 day 1, and cycle 7 day 1. Generated by immunoSEQ multiplex PCR, the TCRdb table keeps only in-frame clones and is missing some. The sample shows more than 10,000 clones, roughly 84% of them seen only once. V lost 3 bases, J lost 1 base, and 13 bases lay in between. CDR1 SGDLS and CDR2 YYNGEE come from the germline V gene. This CDR3 region has 15 residues. Notes on this clone: The antigen remains unidentified.

The sequence was collected from an adult with an advanced solid tumor such as melanoma, head and neck, liver or kidney cancer. The sequences come from CD4+ or CD8+ T cells sorted from blood, collected in a trial of the OX40 agonist ivuxolimab. This sequence joins TRBV9 and TRBJ1-1; a weak D match, TRBD1 (6 bases). Here the CDR3 DNA reads TGTGCCAGCAGCGGGAAGGGGGGCGCGAACACTGAAGCTTTCTTT. Translating gives CASSGKGGANTEAFF.